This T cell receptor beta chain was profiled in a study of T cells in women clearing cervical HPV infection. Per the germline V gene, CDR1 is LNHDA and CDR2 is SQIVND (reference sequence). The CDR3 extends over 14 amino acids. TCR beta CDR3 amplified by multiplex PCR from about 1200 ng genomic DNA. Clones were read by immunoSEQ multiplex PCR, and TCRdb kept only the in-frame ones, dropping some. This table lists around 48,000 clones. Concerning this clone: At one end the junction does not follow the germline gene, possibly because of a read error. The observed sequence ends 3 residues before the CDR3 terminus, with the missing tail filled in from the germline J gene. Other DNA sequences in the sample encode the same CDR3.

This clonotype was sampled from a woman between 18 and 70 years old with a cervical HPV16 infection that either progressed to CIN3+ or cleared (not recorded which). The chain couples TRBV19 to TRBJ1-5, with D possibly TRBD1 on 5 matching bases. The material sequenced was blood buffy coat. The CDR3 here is CASSITQGNQPQHF. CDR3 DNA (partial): TGTGCCAGTAGTATAACGCAGGGCAACCAGCCC.